The rows below give T cell receptor beta chains drawn from one sample of a study of control samples from healthy donors and cancer patients. Profiling relied on immunoSEQ multiplex PCR, and the TCRdb table lists in-frame clones only, not all of them. The data hold just over 150,000 clones, with approximately 96% observed a single time. Source material: blood. These receptors were collected from a woman in her forties in good health. CDR3s include the opening cysteine and the closing phenylalanine or tryptophan. Each record gives: D gene, clone size, V gene, J gene, CDR3 protein, CDR3 DNA. D genes are given only for firm matches. A clone size is listed for some rows: how often the clone was seen (once, few, many), or a class if it is expanded.

D: .
size: .
V: TRBV7-2
J: TRBJ1-2
CDR3: CASSLVDANYGYTF
DNA: TGTGCCAGCAGCTTAGTGGACGCAAACTATGGCTACACCTTC

D: TRBD2
size: .
V: TRBV29-1
J: TRBJ2-1
CDR3: CSVETSGGGEQFF
DNA: TGCAGCGTTGAAACTAGCGGGGGAGGAGAGCAGTTCTTC

D: .
size: .
V: TRBV4-3
J: TRBJ1-6
CDR3: CASSREVGAVISPLHF
DNA: TGCGCCAGCAGCCGAGAGGTAGGGGCAGTAATTTCACCCCTCCACTTT

D: .
size: .
V: TRBV30
J: TRBJ1-2
CDR3: CAWSARLGDYGYTF
DNA: TGTGCCTGGAGTGCCCGACTTGGGGACTATGGCTACACCTTC

D: .
size: .
V: TRBV5-1
J: TRBJ2-2
CDR3: CASSLAASNTGELFF
DNA: TGCGCCAGCAGCTTGGCGGCTTCGAACACCGGGGAGCTGTTTTTT

D: .
size: .
V: TRBV6-5
J: TRBJ1-3
CDR3: CATVLGREAGNTIYF
DNA: TGTGCCACCGTTCTCGGGAGGGAGGCTGGAAACACCATATATTTT

D: .
size: .
V: TRBV2
J: TRBJ1-3
CDR3: CASSERRIGQTGNTIYF
DNA: TGTGCCAGCAGTGAAAGGAGGATTGGACAGACTGGAAACACCATATATTTT

D: TRBD2
size: .
V: TRBV5-1
J: TRBJ2-3
CDR3: CASSSSSGGSYTQYF
DNA: TGCGCCAGCAGCTCATCTAGCGGGGGATCGTATACGCAGTATTTT

D: .
size: .
V: TRBV25-1
J: TRBJ1-2
CDR3: CASSEHRLDYGYTF
DNA: TGTGCCAGCAGTGAGCACAGGCTAGACTATGGCTACACCTTC

D: .
size: .
V: TRBV9
J: TRBJ1-6
CDR3: CASSVSGSRNSPLHF
DNA: TGTGCCAGCAGCGTAAGCGGTTCTCGCAATTCACCCCTCCACTTT

D: .
size: .
V: TRBV5-6
J: TRBJ1-6
CDR3: CASSLVFRGMGSPLHF
DNA: TGTGCCAGCAGCTTGGTGTTTCGGGGAATGGGGTCACCCCTCCACTTT

D: .
size: .
V: TRBV7-9
J: TRBJ1-1
CDR3: CASSGLNTEAFF
DNA: TGTGCCAGCAGCGGATTGAACACTGAAGCTTTCTTT

D: .
size: .
V: TRBV19
J: TRBJ2-2
CDR3: CASSTRARDIGELFF
DNA: TGTGCCAGTAGTACCCGAGCACGGGACATCGGGGAGCTGTTTTTT

D: .
size: .
V: TRBV7-2
J: TRBJ1-2
CDR3: CASSLGWRNYGYTF
DNA: TGTGCCAGCAGCTTAGGATGGAGGAACTATGGCTACACCTTC

D: TRBD1
size: .
V: TRBV13
J: TRBJ1-2
CDR3: CASSLTGVYGYTF
DNA: TGTGCCAGCAGCTTAACAGGGGTCTATGGCTACACCTTC

D: .
size: .
V: TRBV19
J: TRBJ1-5
CDR3: CASSIGHSGLEYQPQHF
DNA: TGTGCCAGTAGTATAGGGCATTCCGGTCTTGAGTATCAGCCCCAGCATTTT

D: .
size: .
V: TRBV4-3
J: TRBJ2-7
CDR3: CASSQTFGLYEQYF
DNA: TGCGCCAGCAGCCAAACCTTTGGGCTTTACGAGCAGTACTTC

D: .
size: .
V: TRBV7-2
J: TRBJ2-7
CDR3: CASTPGTTYEQYF
DNA: TGTGCCAGCACTCCCGGGACAACCTACGAGCAGTACTTC

D: .
size: .
V: TRBV10-3
J: TRBJ1-2
CDR3: CAISGRAPYGYTF
DNA: TGTGCCATCTCCGGAAGGGCCCCCTATGGCTACACCTTC

D: .
size: .
V: TRBV7-2
J: TRBJ2-7
CDR3: CASSVPPDGRSEQYF
DNA: TGTGCCAGCAGCGTACCACCCGACGGTAGGAGCGAGCAGTACTTC

D: .
size: .
V: TRBV18
J: TRBJ2-5
CDR3: CASSSPGGLSQETQYF
DNA: TGTGCCAGCTCTTCCCCCGGGGGATTGAGCCAAGAGACCCAGTACTTC

D: .
size: .
V: TRBV4-3
J: TRBJ1-2
CDR3: CASSQDVGHYGYTF
DNA: TGCGCCAGCAGCCAAGATGTAGGGCACTATGGCTACACCTTC

D: TRBD2
size: .
V: TRBV27
J: TRBJ2-1
CDR3: CASSSRGLAGMYNEQFF
DNA: TGTGCCAGCAGTTCCAGAGGACTAGCGGGGATGTACAATGAGCAGTTCTTC

D: .
size: .
V: TRBV19
J: TRBJ1-1
CDR3: CASSRQATGSTEAFF
DNA: TGTGCCAGTAGTCGACAGGCTACCGGGAGCACTGAAGCTTTCTTT

D: .
size: .
V: TRBV27
J: TRBJ1-6
CDR3: CASSLSRDSPLHF
DNA: TGTGCCAGCAGTTTATCCAGGGACTCACCCCTCCACTTT

D: .
size: .
V: TRBV5-1
J: TRBJ2-4
CDR3: CASSPGGGGENIQYF
DNA: TGCGCCAGCAGCCCAGGAGGGGGTGGGGAAAACATTCAGTACTTC

D: .
size: .
V: TRBV15
J: TRBJ2-7
CDR3: CATSRVDSSRGEQYF
DNA: TGTGCCACCAGCAGAGTGGATTCGTCCCGAGGGGAGCAGTACTTC

D: TRBD1
size: .
V: TRBV10-3
J: TRBJ2-3
CDR3: CAIRKDRDTDTQYF
DNA: TGTGCCATCAGGAAAGACAGGGACACAGATACGCAGTATTTT

D: .
size: .
V: TRBV6-5
J: TRBJ2-4
CDR3: CASSNPAAKNIQYF
DNA: TGTGCCAGCAGTAACCCAGCGGCCAAAAACATTCAGTACTTC

D: .
size: .
V: TRBV6-5
J: TRBJ1-2
CDR3: CASSPTAPDNYGYTF
DNA: TGTGCCAGCAGTCCGACAGCGCCAGATAACTATGGCTACACCTTC

D: .
size: .
V: TRBV6-1
J: TRBJ2-7
CDR3: CASSDFGTAEIGYEQYF
DNA: TGTGCCAGCAGTGATTTCGGGACGGCGGAAATTGGCTACGAGCAGTACTTC

D: TRBD1
size: .
V: TRBV4-1
J: TRBJ1-2
CDR3: CASSQDEGTGVIYGYTF
DNA: TGCGCCAGCAGCCAAGATGAGGGGACAGGGGTTATCTACGGCTACACCTTC

D: .
size: .
V: TRBV4-2
J: TRBJ2-1
CDR3: CASSQDRASRVGEQFF
DNA: TGTGCCAGCAGCCAAGATCGGGCCTCCCGGGTTGGAGAGCAGTTCTTC

D: .
size: .
V: TRBV5-4
J: TRBJ1-2
CDR3: CASSLDLSPYGYTF
DNA: TGTGCCAGCAGCTTAGATCTGTCCCCCTATGGCTACACCTTC

D: .
size: .
V: TRBV15
J: TRBJ1-3
CDR3: CATSRDVTSSGNTIYF
DNA: TGTGCCACCAGCAGAGATGTGACGAGCTCTGGAAACACCATATATTTT

D: .
size: .
V: TRBV11-2
J: TRBJ1-1
CDR3: CASSRPGGMAFF
DNA: TGTGCCAGCAGCCGGCCGGGGGGGATGGCTTTCTTT

D: TRBD1
size: few
V: TRBV4-1
J: TRBJ2-7
CDR3: CASSRIGTGILEQYF
DNA: TGCGCCAGCAGCCGCATCGGGACAGGGATCCTCGAGCAGTACTTC

D: .
size: .
V: TRBV5-8
J: TRBJ1-2
CDR3: CASSFRGFEGYTF
DNA: TGTGCCAGCAGCTTCAGGGGATTTGAAGGCTACACCTTC

D: TRBD1
size: .
V: TRBV9
J: TRBJ1-5
CDR3: CASSTTGQQPQHF
DNA: TGTGCCAGCAGCACGACAGGGCAGCAGCCCCAGCATTTT

D: .
size: .
V: TRBV27
J: TRBJ2-6
CDR3: CASSSKTGSGANVLTF
DNA: TGTGCCAGCAGTTCAAAGACAGGCTCCGGGGCCAACGTCCTGACTTTC

D: .
size: .
V: TRBV11-1
J: TRBJ2-3
CDR3: CASSLGTLTDTQYF
DNA: TGTGCCAGCAGCTTAGGGACTCTCACAGATACGCAGTATTTT

D: .
size: .
V: TRBV18
J: TRBJ1-6
CDR3: CASSPQSESPLHF
DNA: TGTGCCAGCTCACCACAATCAGAGTCACCCCTCCACTTT

D: TRBD2
size: .
V: TRBV25-1
J: TRBJ2-2
CDR3: CASSEPGTSGITGELFF
DNA: TGTGCCAGCAGTGAACCTGGGACTAGCGGAATCACCGGGGAGCTGTTTTTT